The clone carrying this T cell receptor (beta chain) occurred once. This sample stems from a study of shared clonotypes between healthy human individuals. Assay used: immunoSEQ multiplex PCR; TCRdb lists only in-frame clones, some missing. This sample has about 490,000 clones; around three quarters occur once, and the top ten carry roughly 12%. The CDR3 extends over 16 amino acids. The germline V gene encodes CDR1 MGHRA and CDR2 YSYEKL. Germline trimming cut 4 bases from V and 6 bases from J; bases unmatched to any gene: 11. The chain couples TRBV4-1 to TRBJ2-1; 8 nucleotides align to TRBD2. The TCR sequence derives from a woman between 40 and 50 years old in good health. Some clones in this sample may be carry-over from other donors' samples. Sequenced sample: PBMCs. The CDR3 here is CASSLHTGTSGNEQFF. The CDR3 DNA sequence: TGCGCCAGCAGCCTTCACACCGGGACTAGTGGCAATGAGCAGTTCTTC.